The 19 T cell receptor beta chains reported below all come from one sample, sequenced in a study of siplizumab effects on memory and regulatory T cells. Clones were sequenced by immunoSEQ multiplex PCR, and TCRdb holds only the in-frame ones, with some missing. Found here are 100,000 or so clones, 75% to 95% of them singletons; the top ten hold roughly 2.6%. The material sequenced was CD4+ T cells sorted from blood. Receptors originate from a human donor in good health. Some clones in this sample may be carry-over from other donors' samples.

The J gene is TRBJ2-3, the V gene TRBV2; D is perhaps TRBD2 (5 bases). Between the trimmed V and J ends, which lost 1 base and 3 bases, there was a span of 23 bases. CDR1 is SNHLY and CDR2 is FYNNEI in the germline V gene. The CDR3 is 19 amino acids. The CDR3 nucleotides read TGTGCCAGCAGTGAAGTTTCTAGTGGTAGGGCGGGTGGTACAGATACGCAGTATTTT. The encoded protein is CASSEVSSGRAGGTDTQYF.

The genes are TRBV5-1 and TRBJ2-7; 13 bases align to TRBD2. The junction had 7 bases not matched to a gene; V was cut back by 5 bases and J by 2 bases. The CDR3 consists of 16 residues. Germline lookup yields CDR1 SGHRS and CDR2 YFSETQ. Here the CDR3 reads CASSAGLAGLTYEQYF. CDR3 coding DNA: TGCGCCAGCAGTGCGGGACTAGCGGGGCTTACCTACGAGCAGTACTTC.

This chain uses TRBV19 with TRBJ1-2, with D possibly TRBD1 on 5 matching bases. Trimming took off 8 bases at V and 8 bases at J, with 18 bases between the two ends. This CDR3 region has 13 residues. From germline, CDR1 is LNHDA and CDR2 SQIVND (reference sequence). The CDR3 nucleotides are TGTGCCAGTGAGTCACAAGGACAAGCCGGCTACACCTTC. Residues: CASESQGQAGYTF.

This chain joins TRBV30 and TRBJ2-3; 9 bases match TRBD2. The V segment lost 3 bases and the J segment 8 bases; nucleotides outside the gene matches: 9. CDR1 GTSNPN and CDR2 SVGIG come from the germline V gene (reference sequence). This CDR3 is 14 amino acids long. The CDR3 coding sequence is TGTGCCTGGAGGGGCGGGAGGGCCATGGGTACGCAGTATTTT. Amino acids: CAWRGGRAMGTQYF.

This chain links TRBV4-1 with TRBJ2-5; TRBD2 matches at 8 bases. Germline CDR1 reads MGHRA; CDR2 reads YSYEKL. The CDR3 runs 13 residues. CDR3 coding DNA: TGCGCTTGGCAGGGACTAGTTTCCGAGACCCAGTACTTC. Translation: CAWQGLVSETQYF.

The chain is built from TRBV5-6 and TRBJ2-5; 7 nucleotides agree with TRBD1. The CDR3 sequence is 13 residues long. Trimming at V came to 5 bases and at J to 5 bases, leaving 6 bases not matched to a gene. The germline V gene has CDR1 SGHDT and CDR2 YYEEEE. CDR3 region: CASSRQGEETQYF. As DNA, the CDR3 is TGTGCCAGCAGTCGGCAGGGGGAGGAGACCCAGTACTTC.

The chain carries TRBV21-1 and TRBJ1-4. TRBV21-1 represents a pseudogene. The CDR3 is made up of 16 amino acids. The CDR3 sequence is CASLPSRETAGEKLFF. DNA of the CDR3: TGTGCCAGCCTACCCTCGCGGGAAACCGCGGGGGAAAAACTGTTTTTT.

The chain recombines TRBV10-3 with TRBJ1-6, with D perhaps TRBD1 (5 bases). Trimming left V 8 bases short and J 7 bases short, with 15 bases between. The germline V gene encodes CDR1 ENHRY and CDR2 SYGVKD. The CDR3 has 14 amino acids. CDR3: CAIGGDSGNSPLHF. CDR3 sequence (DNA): TGTGCCATCGGGGGGGACTCAGGGAATTCACCCCTCCACTTT.

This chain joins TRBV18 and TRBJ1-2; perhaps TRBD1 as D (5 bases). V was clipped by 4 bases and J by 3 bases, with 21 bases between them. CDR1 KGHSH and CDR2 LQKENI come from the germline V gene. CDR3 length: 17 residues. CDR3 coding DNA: TGTGCCAGCTCACAAACAGGAGGTTCGAAAAACTACTATGGCTACACCTTC. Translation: CASSQTGGSKNYYGYTF.

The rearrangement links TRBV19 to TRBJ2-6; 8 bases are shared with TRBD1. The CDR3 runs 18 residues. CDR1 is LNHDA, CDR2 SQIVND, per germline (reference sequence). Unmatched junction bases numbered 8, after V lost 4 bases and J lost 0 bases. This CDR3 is CASSTSGTGSSGANVLTF. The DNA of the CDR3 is TGTGCCAGTAGTACCTCCGGGACAGGAAGCTCTGGGGCCAACGTCCTGACTTTC.

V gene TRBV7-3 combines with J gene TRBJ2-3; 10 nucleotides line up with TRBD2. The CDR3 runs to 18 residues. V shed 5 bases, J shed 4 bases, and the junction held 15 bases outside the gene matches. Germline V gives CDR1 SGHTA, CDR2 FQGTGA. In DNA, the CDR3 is TGTGCCAGCAGCGAAAATCACCCCCTAGCGGGAGTCGCAGATACGCAGTATTTT. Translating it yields CASSENHPLAGVADTQYF.

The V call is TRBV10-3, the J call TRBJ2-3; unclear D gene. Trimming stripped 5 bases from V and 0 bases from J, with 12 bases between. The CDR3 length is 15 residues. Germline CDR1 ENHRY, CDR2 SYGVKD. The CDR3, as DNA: TGTGCCATCAGTCCACACCCAGGCAGCACAGATACGCAGTATTTT. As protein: CAISPHPGSTDTQYF.

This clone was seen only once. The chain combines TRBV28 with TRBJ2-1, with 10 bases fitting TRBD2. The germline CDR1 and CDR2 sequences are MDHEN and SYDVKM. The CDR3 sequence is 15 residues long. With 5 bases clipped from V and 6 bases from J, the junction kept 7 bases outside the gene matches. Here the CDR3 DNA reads TGTGCCAGCAGTATCCAAGCGGGAGGGGGCAATGAGCAGTTCTTC. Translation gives CASSIQAGGGNEQFF.

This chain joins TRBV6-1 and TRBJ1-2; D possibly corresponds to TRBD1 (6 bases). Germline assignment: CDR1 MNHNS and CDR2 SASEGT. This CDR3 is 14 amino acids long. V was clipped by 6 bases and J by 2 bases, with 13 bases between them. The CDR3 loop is CASSAGGLNYGYTF. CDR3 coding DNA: TGTGCCAGCAGCGCCGGGGGGCTGAACTATGGCTACACCTTC.

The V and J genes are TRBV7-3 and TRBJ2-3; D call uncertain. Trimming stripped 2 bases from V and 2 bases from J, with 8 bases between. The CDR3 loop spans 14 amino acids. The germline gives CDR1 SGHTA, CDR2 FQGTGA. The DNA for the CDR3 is TGTGCCAGCAGCTTAGCGAGTAACACAGATACGCAGTATTTT. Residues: CASSLASNTDTQYF.

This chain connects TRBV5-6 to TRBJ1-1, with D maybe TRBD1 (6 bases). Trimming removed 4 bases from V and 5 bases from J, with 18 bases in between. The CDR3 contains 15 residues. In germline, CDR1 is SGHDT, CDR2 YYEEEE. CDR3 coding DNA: TGTGCCAGCAGCCAACAACAGGGTAGGGGTACTGAAGCTTTCTTT. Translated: CASSQQQGRGTEAFF.

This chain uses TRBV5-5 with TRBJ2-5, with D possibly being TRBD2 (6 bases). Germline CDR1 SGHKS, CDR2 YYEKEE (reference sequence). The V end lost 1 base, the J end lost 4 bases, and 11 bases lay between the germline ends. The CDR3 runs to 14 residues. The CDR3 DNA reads TGTGCCAGCAGCTTGTTGAAGGGAGGAGAGACCCAGTACTTC. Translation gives CASSLLKGGETQYF.

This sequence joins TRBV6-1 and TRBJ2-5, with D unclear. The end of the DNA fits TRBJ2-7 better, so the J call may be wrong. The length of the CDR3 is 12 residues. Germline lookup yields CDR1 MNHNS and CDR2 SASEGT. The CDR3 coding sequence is TGTGCCAGCAGTACTATGATCTACGAGCAGTACTTC. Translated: CASSTMIYEQYF.

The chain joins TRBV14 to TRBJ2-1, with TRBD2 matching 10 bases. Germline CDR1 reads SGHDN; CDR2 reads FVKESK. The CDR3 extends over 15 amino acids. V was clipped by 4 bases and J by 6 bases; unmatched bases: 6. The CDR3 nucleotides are TGTGCCAGCAGCCTCGGGACTAGCGCGTTCAATGAGCAGTTCTTC. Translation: CASSLGTSAFNEQFF.